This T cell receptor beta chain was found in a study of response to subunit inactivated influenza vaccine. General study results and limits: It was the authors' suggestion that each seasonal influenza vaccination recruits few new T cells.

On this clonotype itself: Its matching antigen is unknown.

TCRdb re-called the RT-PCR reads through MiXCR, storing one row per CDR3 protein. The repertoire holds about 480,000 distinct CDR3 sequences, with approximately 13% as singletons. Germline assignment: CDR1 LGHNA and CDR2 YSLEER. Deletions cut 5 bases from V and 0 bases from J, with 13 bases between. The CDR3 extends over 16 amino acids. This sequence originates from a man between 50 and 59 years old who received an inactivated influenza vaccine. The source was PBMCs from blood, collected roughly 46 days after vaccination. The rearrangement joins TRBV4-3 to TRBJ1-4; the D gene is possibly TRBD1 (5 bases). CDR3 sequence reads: CASSVRAAATNEKLFF. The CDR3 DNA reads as TGCGCCAGCAGCGTCAGGGCAGCCGCAACTAATGAAAAACTGTTTTTT.